The 6 T cell receptor beta chains listed next were all sequenced from one sample in a study of blood T cells in healthy people across ages. A second PCR, run for about 7 to 11 cycles, used a sample-barcoded 5' primer plus a J-beta primer mix. TCRdb called the 5' RACE reads again in MiXCR, with one record for every CDR3 protein. This table has 550,000 to 650,000 distinct CDR3 sequences, approximately 30% appearing once. The sample was blood. Receptors originate from a woman of 80 years or more in good health.

This clonotype was counted at least ten times. The rearrangement joins TRBV7-9 to TRBJ2-3; possible D gene TRBD1, 5 bases. This CDR3 is built from 17 residues. Trimming took 0 bases from V and 2 from J, leaving 15 bases between them. CDR1 is SEHNR, CDR2 FQNEAQ, per germline (reference sequence). The CDR3 nucleotides are TGTGCCAGCAGCTTAGCGGACAAGGGATGGGACACAGATACGCAGTATTTT. Translated, it gives CASSLADKGWDTDTQYF.

Many counts were recorded for this clonotype. The V call is TRBV5-1, the J call TRBJ1-2; 7 bases line up with TRBD1. The CDR3 consists of 14 residues. Unmatched junction bases numbered 4, after V lost 1 base and J lost 4 bases. From germline, CDR1 is SGHRS and CDR2 YFSETQ. The DNA of the CDR3 is TGCGCCAGCAGCTTGAGGGACAGCTCCTATGGCTACACCTTC. It translates to CASSLRDSSYGYTF.

The genes are TRBV7-8 and TRBJ1-5; 11 bases line up with TRBD1. Germline V gene data show CDR1 as SGHVS and CDR2 as FQNEAQ. CDR3 length equals 19 residues. V shed 3 bases, J shed 0 bases, and the junction held 10 bases outside the gene matches. CDR3 protein: CASSLHSGTGGYSNQPQHF. In DNA, the CDR3 is TGTGCCAGCAGCTTGCACTCCGGGACAGGGGGATATAGCAATCAGCCCCAGCATTTT.

The table lists this clonotype with a few counts. The V and J genes are TRBV2 and TRBJ1-4; possibly TRBD1 for D (5 bases). Trimming removed 6 bases from V and 2 bases from J, with 16 bases in between. CDR3 length equals 16 residues. CDR1 is SNHLY and CDR2 is FYNNEI in the germline V gene. CDR3 region: CASREQDLGTNEKLFF. The CDR3 region has the DNA TGTGCCAGCAGGGAACAGGACCTTGGGACTAATGAAAAACTGTTTTTT.

This clonotype was observed many times. The chain employs TRBV2 and TRBJ1-5; D is undetermined. Trimming left V 4 bases short and J 3 bases short, with 10 bases between. Per germline, CDR1 SNHLY and CDR2 FYNNEI. This CDR3 spans 14 amino acids. CDR3 loop: CASSGRVINQPQHF. Written as DNA, the CDR3 is TGTGCCAGCAGTGGTCGAGTTATCAATCAGCCCCAGCATTTT.

The chain employs TRBV7-8 and TRBJ2-4, with D tentatively TRBD1 (6 bases). The germline V gene encodes CDR1 SGHVS and CDR2 FQNEAQ. The V gene lost 5 bases and the J gene lost 13 bases, with 18 bases spanning the gap. The CDR3 extends over 13 amino acids. The CDR3 DNA reads as TGTGCCAGCAGCCAACAGACAGGCCCCCAGCAGTACTTC. Protein product: CASSQQTGPQQYF.